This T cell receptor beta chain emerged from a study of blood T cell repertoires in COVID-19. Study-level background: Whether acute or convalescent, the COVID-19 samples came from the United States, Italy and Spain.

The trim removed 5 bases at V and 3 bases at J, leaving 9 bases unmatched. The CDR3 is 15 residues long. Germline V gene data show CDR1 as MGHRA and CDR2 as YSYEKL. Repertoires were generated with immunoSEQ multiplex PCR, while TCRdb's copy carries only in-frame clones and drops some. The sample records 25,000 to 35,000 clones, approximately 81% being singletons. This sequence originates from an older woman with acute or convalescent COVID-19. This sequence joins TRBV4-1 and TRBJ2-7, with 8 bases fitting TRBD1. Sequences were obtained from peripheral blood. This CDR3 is CASSAQTGDLYEQYF. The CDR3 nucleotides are TGCGCCAGCAGCGCACAGACAGGGGATCTCTACGAGCAGTACTTC.